These 5 T cell receptor beta chains came from one sample sequenced in a study of T cells in Graves' hyperthyroidism and ophthalmopathy. Amplification targeted TCR beta CDR3 regions from RNA transcripts. Researchers ran a first-round RT-PCR on the TCR CDR3 using the HTBI primer set. TCRdb independently ran MiXCR on the multiplex PCR reads; one entry per CDR3 protein. The table includes a few hundred thousand distinct CDR3 sequences, around 15% detected once. Sequencing used blood. These receptor sequences come from a woman in her fifties or sixties with Graves' ophthalmopathy.

This clonotype came up many times. For the CDR3, the DNA is TGTGCCAGTAGCCCGGGGATCTTTAGCAATCAGCCCCAGCATTTT. It specifies CASSPGIFSNQPQHF. The chain combines TRBV19 with TRBJ1-5, with D unclear. Between the trimmed V and J ends, which lost 6 bases and 0 bases, there was a span of 12 bases. Germline-derived CDR1 and CDR2 are LNHDA and SQIVND (reference sequence). CDR3 length: 15 amino acids.

This clonotype has at least ten counts. The V call is TRBV13, the J call TRBJ2-5, with TRBD1 matching 7 bases. The germline V gene has CDR1 PRHDT and CDR2 FYEKMQ (reference sequence). CDR3 length: 15 residues. The V gene end was trimmed by 4 bases and the J gene end by 4 bases; junction bases not matched to a gene: 9. This CDR3 is CASSSGQNNPETQYF. Here the CDR3 DNA reads TGTGCCAGCAGCTCGGGACAGAATAATCCAGAGACCCAGTACTTC.

This clonotype came up many times. CDR3 loop: CASRETGTDTQYF. CDR3 sequence (DNA): TGTGCCAGCAGGGAAACAGGCACAGATACGCAGTATTTT. The genes are TRBV6-1 and TRBJ2-3; the D is unclear. V lost 6 bases and J 1 base, leaving 8 bases between the germline ends. The CDR3 length is 13 residues. The V gene's germline CDR1 is MNHNS and CDR2 SASEGT.

In its sample, this clonotype was seen many times. The chain recombines TRBV28 with TRBJ2-2, with D unclear. The CDR3 totals 12 residues. Deletions cut 2 bases from V and 6 bases from J, with 4 bases between. Germline V gene lookup returns CDR1 MDHEN and CDR2 SYDVKM. The CDR3 reads CASSLMPGELFF. The DNA of the CDR3 is TGTGCCAGCAGTTTAATGCCCGGGGAGCTGTTTTTT.

In this sample, this clonotype turned up many times. V and J are TRBV4-2 and TRBJ2-7, with D perhaps TRBD1 (5 bases). Germline CDR1 is LGHNA and CDR2 is YNFKEQ. The length of the CDR3 is 17 residues. Trimming took off 1 base at V and 3 bases at J, with 19 bases between the two ends. The DNA for the CDR3 is TGTGCCAGCAGCCAAGCAAATACGGACACCCCAAGCTACGAGCAGTACTTC. This encodes CASSQANTDTPSYEQYF.